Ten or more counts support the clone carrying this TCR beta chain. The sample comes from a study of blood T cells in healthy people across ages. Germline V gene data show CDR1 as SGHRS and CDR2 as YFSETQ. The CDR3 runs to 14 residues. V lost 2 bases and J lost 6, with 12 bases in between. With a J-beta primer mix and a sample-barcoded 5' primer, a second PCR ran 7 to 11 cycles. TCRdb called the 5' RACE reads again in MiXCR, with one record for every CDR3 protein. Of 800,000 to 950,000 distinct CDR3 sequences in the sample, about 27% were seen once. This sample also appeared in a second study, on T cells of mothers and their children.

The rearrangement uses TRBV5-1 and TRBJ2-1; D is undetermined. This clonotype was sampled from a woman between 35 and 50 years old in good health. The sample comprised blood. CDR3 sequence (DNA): TGCGCCAGCAGCTTCAGGACGGGTTCCAATGAGCAGTTCTTC. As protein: CASSFRTGSNEQFF. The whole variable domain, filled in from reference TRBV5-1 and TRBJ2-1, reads KAGVTQTPRYLIKTRGQQVTLSCSPISGHRSVSWYQQTPGQGLQFLFEYFSETQRNKGNFPGRFSGRQFSNSRSEMNVSTLELGDSALYLCASSFRTGSNEQFFGPGTRLTVL.